These 10 T cell receptor beta chains share one sample of origin, sequenced in a study of blood T cells in healthy people across ages. For the second PCR, which ran for 7 to 11 cycles, a sample-barcoded 5' primer and a J-beta primer mix were used. TCRdb called the 5' RACE reads again in MiXCR, with one record for every CDR3 protein. Of about 1.8 million distinct CDR3 sequences in the sample, around half are singletons; the top ten hold less than 2.5%. The source material was blood. All receptors come from a woman in her thirties or forties in good health.

The chain joins TRBV5-1 to TRBJ2-7; 8 nucleotides align to TRBD2. The J call is uncertain, as TRBJ2-5 better fits the DNA end. CDR3 length: 17 residues. From germline, CDR1 is SGHRS and CDR2 YFSETQ. CDR3 sequence reads: CASSAGTRGNLQETQYF. CDR3 bases: TGCGCCAGCAGCGCCGGGACTAGGGGAAATTTACAAGAGACCCAGTACTTC.

This clonotype was seen only once. The chain has TRBV25-1 and TRBJ2-3; 10 nucleotides match TRBD2. The germline gives CDR1 MGHDK, CDR2 SYGVNS. The V and J ends lost 4 bases and 7 bases, in that order; junction bases with no gene match: 11. The CDR3 covers 16 residues. The CDR3 is CASSAPGLAGEYTQYF. CDR3 DNA sequence: TGTGCCAGCAGTGCCCCCGGTCTAGCGGGGGAGTATACGCAGTATTTT.

This clonotype has just a few counts. The chain employs TRBV4-1 and TRBJ1-6; no firm D call. Looked up from germline, CDR1 is MGHRA and CDR2 is YSYEKL. The V gene lost 2 bases and the J gene lost 8 bases, with 16 bases spanning the gap. The CDR3 is 16 amino acids. CDR3 DNA sequence: TGCGCCAGCAGCCAACTCCAGGCAGGTTGGGATTCACCCCTCCACTTT. Translating gives CASSQLQAGWDSPLHF.

In this sample, this clonotype turned up a few times. V usage is TRBV4-2 and J usage is TRBJ2-1; 9 bases map to TRBD2. Germline loops: CDR1 LGHNA, CDR2 YNFKEQ. CDR3 length equals 14 residues. The trim removed 2 bases at V and 10 bases at J, leaving 6 bases unmatched. In DNA, the CDR3 is TGTGCCAGCAGCCAAAAAGCGGGGGGACAAGAGCAGTTCTTC. Encoded protein: CASSQKAGGQEQFF.

V usage is TRBV15 and J usage is TRBJ2-1; 7 bases map to TRBD2. V lost 2 bases and J lost 5; bases outside the gene matches: 6. Germline V lookup: CDR1 LNHNV, CDR2 YYDKDF (reference sequence). The CDR3 totals 15 residues. DNA for the CDR3: TGTGCCACCAGCAGAAGGGCGGGAGAACACAATGAGCAGTTCTTC. Translation: CATSRRAGEHNEQFF.

This clonotype has only a few counts. The genes are TRBV5-1 and TRBJ2-7; 10 bases match TRBD1. Looked up from germline, CDR1 is SGHRS and CDR2 is YFSETQ. Trimming took 3 bases from V and 1 from J; bases not matched to a gene: 16. The length of the CDR3 is 19 residues. As DNA, the CDR3 is TGCGCCAGCAGCTACTCGACAGGGGGCGCGGTGGGAGGATCCTACGAGCAGTACTTC. As protein: CASSYSTGGAVGGSYEQYF. Based on the CDR3 plus reference TRBV5-1 and TRBJ2-7, the full variable domain is KAGVTQTPRYLIKTRGQQVTLSCSPISGHRSVSWYQQTPGQGLQFLFEYFSETQRNKGNFPGRFSGRQFSNSRSEMNVSTLELGDSALYLCASSYSTGGAVGGSYEQYFGPGTRLTVT.

The genes are TRBV6-7 and TRBJ1-2; D uncertain. TRBV6-7 is an ORF for which the function is uncertain. CDR3 length equals 13 residues. V lost 10 bases and J 0 bases, leaving 12 bases between the germline ends. This CDR3 reads CAITIAPNYGYTF. The CDR3 nucleotides are TGTGCCATTACGATCGCACCTAACTATGGCTACACCTTC.

The chain carries TRBV6-2 or TRBV6-3 and TRBJ2-5, with 7 bases that match TRBD2. The ends lost 4 bases at V and 3 bases at J; junction bases unmatched: 14. The CDR3 consists of 17 residues. The germline gives CDR1 MNHEY, CDR2 SVGEGT. The CDR3 spells CASSFGAAGRAKETQYF. DNA for the CDR3: TGTGCCAGCAGTTTTGGGGCAGCAGGGAGGGCTAAAGAGACCCAGTACTTC.

This clonotype has a handful of counts. The chain uses TRBV9 and TRBJ2-4; 7 positions match TRBD1. This CDR3 comprises 13 residues. CDR1 and CDR2 from the germline V gene are SGDLS and YYNGEE. V gave up 3 bases and J gave up 13 bases; unmatched junction bases: 10. This chain's CDR3 is CASSADRVSEQYF. The CDR3 nucleotides are TGTGCCAGCAGCGCCGACAGGGTTAGTGAGCAGTACTTC.

This clonotype has a single count. Compared with germline, one end of the junction differs, possibly owing to a read error. This rearrangement joins TRBV5-6 to TRBJ2-7; perhaps TRBD1 as D (6 bases). Germline loops: CDR1 SGHDT, CDR2 YYEEEE. The CDR3 runs 12 residues. This CDR3 is CASSLASGERYF. The DNA of the CDR3 is TGTGCCAGCAGCTTGGCGTCAGGGGAGCGGTACTTC.